This TCR beta chain was identified in a study of monozygotic twins with inflammatory bowel disease. TCRdb reprocessed the 5' RACE reads; each CDR3 protein has one entry and no DNA is given. The ten top clones account for approximately 13%, within a sample of 90,000 to 110,000 distinct CDR3 sequences. In germline, CDR1 is SGHRS, CDR2 YFSETQ. The CDR3 consists of 14 residues. The V gene is TRBV5-1, the J gene TRBJ2-5; absent DNA, TCRdb's TRBD1 call cannot be checked. This receptor was taken from a human donor with ulcerative colitis or Crohn's disease, or a healthy co-twin of an affected twin (not recorded which). The specimen was blood. CDR3: CASSLFGGEETQYF.